Below are 8 T cell receptor beta chains sequenced from a single sample in a study of blood T cell repertoires in COVID-19. Only in-frame clones appear in the TCRdb table, and some are missing; sequencing was by immunoSEQ multiplex PCR. The table lists some 200,000 clones, just over 85% of them singletons, with approximately 5.9% in the top ten. Sequenced: peripheral blood. The receptors come from a man at least 80 years old with acute or convalescent COVID-19.

V gene TRBV11-3 combines with J gene TRBJ2-3, with TRBD2 identical over 11 bases. Looked up from germline, CDR1 is SGHNT and CDR2 is YENEEA. With 6 bases clipped from V and 2 bases from J, the junction kept 1 base outside the gene matches. This CDR3 spans 14 amino acids. CDR3 in DNA: TGTGCCAGCAGACTAGCGGGAGCCACAGATACGCAGTATTTT. Encoded protein: CASRLAGATDTQYF.

V gene TRBV28 combines with J gene TRBJ1-5; tentatively, D is TRBD1 (6 bases). Trimming pared 6 bases from V and 5 bases from J, leaving 11 bases between. Per the germline V gene, CDR1 is MDHEN and CDR2 is SYDVKM. The CDR3 extends over 13 amino acids. CDR3 sequence (DNA): TGTGCCAGCAGATGGGGGCGTCATCAGCCCCAGCATTTT. This codes for CASRWGRHQPQHF.

This clone appeared once. This CDR3 reads CASSKGDTVSYGYTF. CDR3 coding DNA: TGCGCCAGCAGCAAAGGGGACACCGTGTCATATGGCTACACCTTC. The rearrangement links TRBV5-1 to TRBJ1-2; D perhaps matches TRBD1 (6 bases). This CDR3 is 15 amino acids long. The V gene's germline CDR1 is SGHRS and CDR2 YFSETQ. Trimming shortened V by 4 bases and J by 5 bases, and 18 bases separated the two germline ends.

The J gene is TRBJ2-5, the V gene TRBV6-5, with TRBD2 as a possible D gene (6 bases). Trimming took 4 bases from V and 4 from J, leaving 10 bases between them. Germline-derived CDR1 and CDR2 are MNHEY and SVGAGI. The CDR3 contains 13 residues. CDR3 bases: TGTGCCAGCAGTTTGAACGGGGGAGAGACCCAGTACTTC. Residues: CASSLNGGETQYF.

The chain is built from TRBV1 and TRBJ1-1; the table's D call, TRBD1, was not checked against the DNA. TRBV1 is shown as a pseudogene. The CDR3 sequence is 13 residues long. CDR3 residues: CTSGGQGGTEAFF. For the CDR3, the DNA is TGCACCAGCGGGGGACAGGGAGGCACTGAAGCTTTCTTT.

The chain recombines TRBV30 with TRBJ2-5; 8 bases fit TRBD1. Germline loops: CDR1 GTSNPN, CDR2 SVGIG (reference sequence). The CDR3 has 13 residues. After removal of 3 bases from V and 7 bases from J, the junction contained 7 bases not matched to a gene. Here the CDR3 reads CAWRATGVPTQYF. CDR3 nucleotides: TGTGCCTGGAGAGCGACAGGGGTGCCGACCCAGTACTTC.

The CDR3: CATSDSQQGVKGYTF. As DNA, the CDR3 is TGTGCCACCAGTGATTCCCAACAGGGGGTGAAGGGCTACACCTTC. J is TRBJ1-2 and V is TRBV24-1; TRBD1 aligns across 8 bases. Germline V gene data show CDR1 as KGHDR and CDR2 as SFDVKD. The trim removed 2 bases at V and 8 bases at J, leaving 9 bases unmatched. The CDR3 loop spans 15 amino acids.

V and J are TRBV7-2 and TRBJ2-1; TRBD1 agrees at 8 bases. This CDR3 is built from 12 residues. From germline, CDR1 is SGHTA and CDR2 FQGNSA. CDR3 bases: TGTGCTTCAGGGGGCGCATTGGGTGAGCAGTTCTTC. It specifies CASGGALGEQFF.